The 23 T cell receptor beta chains in this list originate from one sample, sequenced in a study of T cell clonotyping in hematopoietic cell transplantation (dated by TCRdb to about 2021). This specimen's time point label, per the study, means: 30 days after allo-HCT. Preparation of the library involved the immunoSEQ multiplex PCR assay. TCRdb retrieved this table from immuneACCESS and kept in-frame rearrangements only. Not all clones are present; in checked studies, unresolved V genes account for under half, and no reason is known for the remainder. In this sample the table shows 6,000 or so clones, roughly 30% of which occur a single time. The top ten constitute less than 20% of the sample. The source material was peripheral blood mononuclear cells, sampled 30 days after allogeneic stem cell transplant. The receptors were sampled from a female patient aged 50-59 years who had an allogeneic stem cell transplant from an unrelated donor, so the T cells may come from the graft donor. Some clones in this sample may be carry-over from other donors' samples.

The chain's CDR3 is CASTEPGVGEAFF. The CDR3, as DNA: TGCGCCAGCACCGAGCCAGGGGTTGGTGAAGCTTTCTTT. The rearrangement links TRBV5-1 to TRBJ1-1; the D gene is possibly TRBD1 (6 bases). The ends were cut back, 6 bases at V and 7 bases at J, with 16 bases in the middle. The CDR3 contains 13 residues. Germline V gene sequence: CDR1 SGHRS, CDR2 YFSETQ.

The chain couples TRBV4-3 to TRBJ1-5; 8 nucleotides match TRBD1. V lost 4 bases and J lost 4; bases outside the gene matches: 0. The CDR3 extends over 13 amino acids. Germline V gives CDR1 LGHNA, CDR2 YSLEER. The chain's CDR3 is CASSRDRNQPQHF. CDR3 nucleotide sequence: TGCGCCAGCAGCCGGGACAGGAATCAGCCCCAGCATTTT.

The chain combines TRBV30 with TRBJ2-6; D possibly corresponds to TRBD2 (5 bases). The germline V gene has CDR1 GTSNPN and CDR2 SVGIG (reference sequence). The CDR3 is 15 residues long. Trimming took 2 bases from V and 0 from J, leaving 8 bases between them. The chain's CDR3 is CAWSLRGSGANVLTF. DNA for the CDR3: TGTGCCTGGAGTCTCCGGGGCTCTGGGGCCAACGTCCTGACTTTC.

V usage is TRBV25-1 and J usage is TRBJ1-2; possible D gene TRBD1, 5 bases. Between the trimmed V and J ends, which lost 4 bases and 4 bases, there was a span of 13 bases. Germline assignment: CDR1 MGHDK and CDR2 SYGVNS. The CDR3 runs to 14 residues. DNA for the CDR3: TGTGCCAGCAGTGGGGGGGTGTGGATCTATGGCTACACCTTC. Translating it yields CASSGGVWIYGYTF.

This clone was seen a few times. This chain connects TRBV2 to TRBJ2-1, with D possibly being TRBD2 (6 bases). The germline V gene encodes CDR1 SNHLY and CDR2 FYNNEI. This CDR3 region has 15 residues. V was pared by 10 bases and J by 3 bases, with 19 bases between. CDR3 DNA: TGTGCCACCCGGGAGCCCAGCCGGGGCTACAATGAGCAGTTCTTC. It yields the protein CATREPSRGYNEQFF.

This chain connects TRBV29-1 to TRBJ2-7; weak D call: TRBD1 (6 bases). Trimming took off 4 bases at V and 3 bases at J, with 13 bases between the two ends. Germline values: CDR1 SQVTM, CDR2 ANQGSEA. The CDR3 has 13 amino acids. Here the CDR3 reads CSVGVGTLYEQYF. CDR3 nucleotides: TGCAGCGTTGGTGTTGGGACACTCTACGAGCAGTACTTC.

The chain uses TRBV30 and TRBJ1-2; 10 positions agree with TRBD1. The germline gives CDR1 GTSNPN, CDR2 SVGIG (reference sequence). V was pared by 0 bases and J by 7 bases, with 8 bases of the junction left unmatched. This CDR3 region has 15 residues. The CDR3 region is CAWSVGLGQGSGYTF. In nucleotides, the CDR3 is TGTGCCTGGAGTGTAGGGTTGGGACAGGGGAGTGGCTACACCTTC.

This clone was seen a few times. The rearrangement links TRBV7-2 to TRBJ1-4; D not resolved. The V gene lost 5 bases and the J gene lost 5 bases, with 9 bases spanning the gap. The CDR3 is 13 amino acids. Germline CDR1 is SGHTA and CDR2 is FQGNSA. CDR3 nucleotide sequence: TGTGCCAGCAGCGACCCCCCGAATGAAAAACTGTTTTTT. It yields the protein CASSDPPNEKLFF. Full variable domain (outside the CDR3, taken from reference TRBV7-2 and TRBJ1-4): GAGVSQSPSNKVTEKGKDVELRCDPISGHTALYWYRQSLGQGLEFLIYFQGNSAPDKSGLPSDRFSAERTGGSVSTLTIQRTQQEDSAVYLCASSDPPNEKLFFGSGTQLSVL.

The J gene is TRBJ2-1, the V gene TRBV30; D gene ambiguous. The germline gives CDR1 GTSNPN, CDR2 SVGIG (reference sequence). Trimming stripped 5 bases from V and 6 bases from J, with 8 bases between. CDR3 size: 11 residues. The CDR3 DNA sequence: TGTGCCTGGGGCGGCCGCAATGAGCAGTTCTTC. Translated, it gives CAWGGRNEQFF.

This chain connects TRBV25-1 to TRBJ1-2; perhaps TRBD1 as D (6 bases). Looked up from germline, CDR1 is MGHDK and CDR2 is SYGVNS. The CDR3 contains 15 residues. V was pared by 1 base and J by 5 bases, with 14 bases between. The CDR3 region is CASSELTDSFYGYTF. CDR3 sequence (DNA): TGTGCCAGCAGTGAATTAACGGACAGCTTTTATGGCTACACCTTC.

This clone appeared a few times. The V gene is TRBV30, the J gene TRBJ2-5, with D unresolved. Germline CDR1 is GTSNPN and CDR2 is SVGIG (reference sequence). Trimming took 0 bases from V and 6 from J, leaving 14 bases between them. The CDR3 totals 14 residues. For the CDR3, the DNA is TGTGCCTGGAGTGTAGACCCGTATCTAAAGACCCAGTACTTC. Its translation: CAWSVDPYLKTQYF. The variable domain in full, completed from reference TRBV30 and TRBJ2-5, reads SQTIHQWPATLVQPVGSPLSLECTVEGTSNPNLYWYRQAAGRGLQLLFYSVGIGQISSEVPQNLSASRPQDRQFILSSKKLLLSDSGFYLCAWSVDPYLKTQYFGPGTRLLVL.

This clone was seen a single time. The chain uses TRBV30 and TRBJ1-2; no clear D gene. CDR1 is GTSNPN, CDR2 SVGIG, per germline (reference sequence). The V end lost 2 bases, the J end lost 2 bases, and 12 bases lay between the germline ends. The CDR3 spans 14 residues. The CDR3 region is CAWSFEYDNYGYTF. The CDR3 region has the DNA TGTGCCTGGAGTTTCGAATATGACAACTATGGCTACACCTTC.

This chain connects TRBV29-1 to TRBJ2-7; TRBD2 might be the D (5 bases). CDR3 length: 11 amino acids. V lost 7 bases to trimming and J lost 3 bases, with 10 bases between them. Germline CDR1 is SQVTM and CDR2 is ANQGSEA. The CDR3 is CSGGADYEQYF. The DNA for the CDR3 is TGCAGCGGGGGAGCGGACTACGAGCAGTACTTC.

The chain is built from TRBV25-1 and TRBJ1-5; perhaps TRBD1 as D (6 bases). V shed 5 bases and J shed 3 bases, with 11 bases lying between them. Germline CDR1 is MGHDK and CDR2 is SYGVNS. The CDR3 length is 14 residues. CDR3 amino acids: CASSSDSDNQPQHF. CDR3 nucleotides: TGTGCCAGCAGTTCGGACAGTGACAATCAGCCCCAGCATTTT.

The J gene is TRBJ2-3, the V gene TRBV9; D is unresolved. The germline V and J ends were trimmed by 0 bases and 5 bases, with 13 bases remaining between them. Germline values: CDR1 SGDLS, CDR2 YYNGEE. This CDR3 comprises 15 residues. The CDR3, as DNA: TGTGCCAGCAGCGTAGGAGGAACAGTAGGAGATACGCAGTATTTT. It yields the protein CASSVGGTVGDTQYF.

This clone was seen a handful of times. This rearrangement joins TRBV6-5 to TRBJ1-1; tentative D call: TRBD1 (5 bases). The V gene lost 6 bases and the J gene lost 0 bases, with 8 bases spanning the gap. CDR3 length equals 13 residues. Germline CDR1 MNHEY, CDR2 SVGAGI. The CDR3 coding sequence is TGTGCCAGCAGCCGACAGATGAACACTGAAGCTTTCTTT. Translating gives CASSRQMNTEAFF.

This clone has a handful of counts. V is TRBV6-5 and J is TRBJ2-7; weak D call: TRBD2 (5 bases). From germline, CDR1 is MNHEY and CDR2 SVGAGI. CDR3 size: 14 residues. The CDR3 DNA is TGTGCGAGCTACCAGGCGGGCGGCTCCTACGAGCAGTACTTC. Protein sequence: CASYQAGGSYEQYF.

This clone has more than one count but fewer than ten. This chain uses TRBV7-6 with TRBJ2-7; TRBD2 matches at 9 bases. The V gene end was trimmed by 1 base and the J gene end by 5 bases; junction bases not matched to a gene: 9. This CDR3 spans 16 amino acids. The germline CDR1 and CDR2 sequences are SGHVS and FNYEAQ. The chain's CDR3 is CASSLGASGIAHEQYF. For the CDR3, the DNA is TGTGCCAGCAGCTTAGGGGCTAGCGGGATTGCCCACGAGCAGTACTTC.

The J gene is TRBJ1-2, the V gene TRBV30; no clear D. The CDR3 runs to 13 residues. The germline V gene has CDR1 GTSNPN and CDR2 SVGIG (reference sequence). Between the trimmed V and J ends, which lost 1 base and 2 bases, there was a span of 8 bases. Written as DNA, the CDR3 is TGTGCCTGGAGTGGCAGAGAGAACTATGGCTACACCTTC. Its protein product is CAWSGRENYGYTF.

The genes are TRBV30 and TRBJ1-1; D is uncertain. The CDR3 runs to 15 residues. Per the germline V gene, CDR1 is GTSNPN and CDR2 is SVGIG (reference sequence). Trimming left V 7 bases short and J 0 bases short, with 18 bases between. The CDR3 bases are TGTGCCTCCTACCCACCAAGCGCGGTGAACACTGAAGCTTTCTTT. It yields the protein CASYPPSAVNTEAFF.

The chain has TRBV30 and TRBJ2-7; D remains unclear. Germline V gene sequence: CDR1 GTSNPN, CDR2 SVGIG (reference sequence). V was shortened by 0 bases and J by 7 bases, with 7 bases between the two germline ends. This CDR3 is built from 11 residues. Here the CDR3 DNA reads TGTGCCTGGAGTGTAGGTGGAGAGCAGTACTTC. This gives the protein CAWSVGGEQYF.

Only a few counts were recorded for this clone. The CDR3 DNA is TGCGCCAGCAGCTTTAAGGAATCCTACGAGCAGTACTTC. It specifies CASSFKESYEQYF. This rearrangement joins TRBV5-1 to TRBJ2-7, with unresolved D. V lost 2 bases and J lost 1, with 7 bases in between. The germline gives CDR1 SGHRS, CDR2 YFSETQ. The CDR3 is made up of 13 amino acids.

This clone was seen only a few times. The chain recombines TRBV30 with TRBJ1-5; D gene uncertain. The V end was cut by 3 bases, the J end by 2 bases, with 11 bases between. Germline V gene sequence: CDR1 GTSNPN, CDR2 SVGIG (reference sequence). The CDR3 runs 14 residues. CDR3 nucleotide sequence: TGTGCCTGGAGCTTGTTTGGGGGCAATCAGCCCCAGCATTTT. Translating gives CAWSLFGGNQPQHF.